The clone carrying this T cell receptor (beta chain) was detected ten times or more. This sample stems from a study of T cells in Graves' hyperthyroidism and ophthalmopathy. TCR beta CDR3 regions were amplified from RNA. The TCR CDR3 first-round RT-PCR relied on the HTBI primer set. TCRdb ran MiXCR on the multiplex PCR reads and lists one entry per CDR3 protein. The sample consists of around 600,000 distinct CDR3 sequences, 15% to 20% of them appearing once. Germline V gives CDR1 LGHDT, CDR2 YNNKEL (reference sequence). The ends were cut back, 2 bases at V and 5 bases at J, with 6 bases in the middle. The CDR3 sequence is 12 residues long.

Specimen: blood. V and J are TRBV3-1 and TRBJ2-5; no firm D call. This clonotype originated in a woman between 40 and 55 years old with Graves' ophthalmopathy. CDR3 sequence (DNA): TGTGCCAGCAGCCAAATCGGGGAGACCCAGTACTTC. Translation gives CASSQIGETQYF.